One sample yielded the 18 T cell receptor beta chains listed below, sequenced in a study of STAT5B mutations in CD4+ large granular lymphocyte leukemia. The method was immunoSEQ multiplex PCR; TCRdb's version includes in-frame clones alone and lacks a portion of them. This sample has tens of thousands of clones, with about 74% found just once. The sample consisted of CD4+ T cells from blood buffy coats. These receptors originate from a human donor in good health.

The CDR3 protein is CASSSTGDYGYTF. The DNA for the CDR3 is TGTGCCAGCAGCTCGACAGGGGACTATGGCTACACCTTC. The chain combines TRBV11-2 with TRBJ1-2; 8 bases map to TRBD1. This CDR3 contains 13 residues. Unmatched junction bases numbered 1, after V lost 4 bases and J lost 3 bases. CDR1 and CDR2 (germline): SGHAT, FQNNGV.

The V and J genes are TRBV19 and TRBJ1-5; TRBD1 is a possible D gene (5 bases). This CDR3 contains 15 residues. V was clipped by 0 bases and J by 6 bases, with 12 bases between them. Germline V gives CDR1 LNHDA, CDR2 SQIVND (reference sequence). The CDR3 loop is CASSIDLGLGQPQHF. In DNA form, the CDR3 reads TGTGCCAGTAGTATAGATCTGGGGCTCGGTCAGCCCCAGCATTTT.

V usage is TRBV5-1 and J usage is TRBJ1-1; 8 nucleotides align to TRBD1. The germline gives CDR1 SGHRS, CDR2 YFSETQ. This CDR3 contains 18 residues. Losses at the gene ends were 1 base for V and 4 bases for J; bases not matched to a gene: 15. CDR3 sequence reads: CASSLIEQGAFGSTEAFF. In nucleotides, the CDR3 is TGCGCCAGCAGCTTGATAGAGCAGGGGGCGTTTGGTAGCACTGAAGCTTTCTTT.

The V call is TRBV10-3, the J call TRBJ2-5, with 9 bases identical to TRBD2. This CDR3 comprises 13 residues. After removal of 4 bases from V and 3 bases from J, the junction contained 0 bases not matched to a gene. CDR1 ENHRY and CDR2 SYGVKD come from the germline V gene. In nucleotides, the CDR3 is TGTGCCATCAGTGCTAGCGGGGAAGAGACCCAGTACTTC. This sequence encodes CAISASGEETQYF.

The rearrangement joins TRBV14 to TRBJ2-7; D assignment may be TRBD1 or TRBD2 (5 bases each). This CDR3 contains 17 residues. Deletions cut 0 bases from V and 1 base from J, with 16 bases between. Germline lookup yields CDR1 SGHDN and CDR2 FVKESK. The CDR3 spells CASSQDRGFGSSYEQYF. The CDR3 nucleotides are TGTGCCAGCAGCCAAGATCGGGGCTTCGGTAGTTCCTACGAGCAGTACTTC.

The V call is TRBV11-1, the J call TRBJ2-3; D is uncertain. The germline V gene has CDR1 SGHAT and CDR2 FQDESV (reference sequence). The V gene lost 4 bases and the J gene lost 0 bases, with 2 bases spanning the gap. The CDR3 covers 12 residues. The CDR3 spells CASSSSTDTQYF. CDR3 DNA: TGTGCCAGCAGCTCGAGCACAGATACGCAGTATTTT.

The chain combines TRBV28 with TRBJ1-5; maybe TRBD1 (5 bases). V was cut by 3 bases and J by 3 bases, with 12 bases left in between. CDR1 and CDR2 (germline): MDHEN, SYDVKM. The CDR3 is made up of 15 amino acids. The CDR3 spells CASSLAGQINQPQHF. The CDR3 DNA follows: TGTGCCAGCAGTTTGGCAGGGCAGATCAATCAGCCCCAGCATTTT.

This clone was seen more than once but under ten times. The CDR3 DNA reads TGCGCCAGCAGCCTGGGACCCCAGAACACTGAAGCTTTCTTT. Translation gives CASSLGPQNTEAFF. The V and J genes are TRBV5-1 and TRBJ1-1, with a weak D call TRBD1 (5 bases). Germline assignment: CDR1 SGHRS and CDR2 YFSETQ. CDR3 length equals 14 residues. The V gene lost 4 bases and the J gene lost 1 base, with 11 bases spanning the gap.

This chain connects TRBV19 to TRBJ1-4, with D perhaps matching TRBD1 (6 bases). CDR1 is LNHDA, CDR2 SQIVND, per germline (reference sequence). V was shortened by 6 bases and J by 7 bases, with 12 bases between the two germline ends. This CDR3 comprises 13 residues. CDR3 nucleotides: TGTGCCAGTAGGCAGGGGATGGTTGAAAAACTGTTTTTT. The encoded protein is CASRQGMVEKLFF.

The rearrangement joins TRBV29-1 to TRBJ2-3; D might be TRBD2 (5 bases). The germline CDR1 and CDR2 sequences are SQVTM and ANQGSEA. Trimming removed 4 bases at V and 4 bases at J, with 15 bases between. The CDR3 covers 14 residues. Written as DNA, the CDR3 is TGCAGCGTTGTGGAGGCCCTAGCCCCAGATACGCAGTATTTT. Translated: CSVVEALAPDTQYF.

CDR3 sequence reads: CASSLLIGNYGYTF. The DNA of the CDR3 is TGTGCCAGCAGTTTACTCATTGGGAACTATGGCTACACCTTC. V usage is TRBV28 and J usage is TRBJ1-2; D ambiguous. V was clipped by 2 bases and J by 2 bases, with 9 bases between them. Germline CDR1 and CDR2: MDHEN and SYDVKM. This CDR3 is built from 14 residues.

The chain recombines TRBV28 with TRBJ1-2; no firm D call. The germline CDR1 and CDR2 sequences are MDHEN and SYDVKM. Trimming removed 4 bases at V and 8 bases at J, with 11 bases between. The CDR3 is made up of 12 amino acids. The CDR3 DNA is TGTGCCAGCAGTTCCCCCCCTGGGGGCTACACCTTC. It translates to CASSSPPGGYTF.

This rearrangement joins TRBV7-2 to TRBJ2-3; maybe TRBD2 (6 bases). There are 14 residues in the CDR3. V was pared by 4 bases and J by 3 bases, with 11 bases between. CDR1 SGHTA and CDR2 FQGNSA come from the germline V gene. CDR3 nucleotides: TGTGCCAGCAGCTGGGGACGGGAGACAGATACGCAGTATTTT. Translated: CASSWGRETDTQYF.

The chain links TRBV5-1 to TRBJ1-4; 9 bases line up with TRBD1. The germline V gene has CDR1 SGHRS and CDR2 YFSETQ. The J segment lost 3 bases and the V segment lost 4 bases, leaving 4 bases of the junction unmatched. The CDR3 runs 15 residues. The CDR3 bases are TGCGCCAGCAGCGTGGACAGGGGTTCTAATGAAAAACTGTTTTTT. It translates to CASSVDRGSNEKLFF.

This chain uses TRBV20-1 with TRBJ2-7, with TRBD1 as a possible D gene (5 bases). This CDR3 comprises 11 residues. Trimming left V 5 bases short and J 6 bases short, with 11 bases between. In germline, CDR1 is DFQATT, CDR2 SNEGSKA (reference sequence). The CDR3 nucleotides are TGCAGTGCTGTTTCAGGGCTCGAGCAGTACGTC. Protein: CSAVSGLEQYV.

The V call is TRBV6-1, the J call TRBJ1-1; D is unclear. The CDR3 has 13 amino acids. Germline V gene data show CDR1 as MNHNS and CDR2 as SASEGT. V was clipped by 1 base and J by 8 bases, with 11 bases between them. The chain's CDR3 is CASSEVDHPEAFF. The CDR3, as DNA: TGTGCCAGCAGTGAAGTCGACCACCCGGAAGCTTTCTTT.

This chain uses TRBV2 with TRBJ2-5, with 12 bases matching TRBD2. Germline values: CDR1 SNHLY, CDR2 FYNNEI. The trim removed 6 bases at V and 5 bases at J, leaving 10 bases unmatched. The CDR3 covers 16 residues. The CDR3 region has the DNA TGTGCCAGCAGCCGAAGGACTAGCGGGGCGGGGGAGACCCAGTACTTC. Translating it yields CASSRRTSGAGETQYF.

The rearrangement joins TRBV7-2 to TRBJ1-2; possible D gene TRBD1, 6 bases. CDR1 and CDR2 from the germline V gene are SGHTA and FQGNSA. The V end was cut by 4 bases, the J end by 7 bases, with 13 bases between. The CDR3 length is 13 residues. This CDR3 is CASSSGATSGYTF. In nucleotides, the CDR3 is TGTGCCAGCAGCTCAGGGGCTACCAGTGGCTACACCTTC.